The clone carrying this T cell receptor (beta chain) came up once. Its specificity is unknown. This entry comes from a study of cytomegalovirus exposure and HLA in healthy donors. General observations from the study: Cytomegalovirus status, reportedly, was diagnosed with high specificity and sensitivity by the classifier. The study flagged some 180 TCR beta chains as cytomegalovirus-associated.

The donors were part of the validation cohort, which consisted of about 120 subjects and was separate from the first cohort of several hundred subjects. TCRdb keeps only in-frame clones here, not all; method: immunoSEQ multiplex PCR. The sample includes some 100,000 clones, 88% of them seen just once. The receptor was isolated from a woman between 18 and 30 years old in good health and CMV-seronegative. Sequencing was performed on PBMCs.

This CDR3 is CASSSTGGTDTQYF. The CDR3 DNA follows: TGTGCCAGCAGTTCGACAGGGGGCACAGATACGCAGTATTTT. V is TRBV6-5 and J is TRBJ2-3; 8 bases fit TRBD1. V trimming: 4 bases; J trimming: 1 base; junction bases outside the gene matches: 1. This CDR3 spans 14 amino acids. The germline gives CDR1 MNHEY, CDR2 SVGAGI.